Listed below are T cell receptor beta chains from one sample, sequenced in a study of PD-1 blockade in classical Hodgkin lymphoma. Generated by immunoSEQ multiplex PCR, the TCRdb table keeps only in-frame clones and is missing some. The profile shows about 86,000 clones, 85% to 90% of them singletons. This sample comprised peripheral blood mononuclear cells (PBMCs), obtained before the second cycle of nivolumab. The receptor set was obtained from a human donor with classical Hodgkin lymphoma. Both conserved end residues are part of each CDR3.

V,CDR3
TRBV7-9,CASSLRAGSYEQYF
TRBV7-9,CASSYDRGNQPQHF
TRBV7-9,CASSFRGLADEPYEQYF
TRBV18,CASSRDNGNEKLFF
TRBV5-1,CASREGLAGGYEQYF
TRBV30,CAWRAGGSGNTIYF
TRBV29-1,CSVEAGGAYEQYF
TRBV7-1,CASSPNYMNTEAFF
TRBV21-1,CASSKPRETSTDTQYF
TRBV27,CASSRRDRVETQYF
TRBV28,CASSFSGNYGYTF
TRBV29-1,CSIQLSFYNEQFF
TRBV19,CASSITGAGGGYTF